The source of this T cell receptor (beta chain) is a study of blood T cells in healthy people across ages. Germline CDR1 reads MNHEY; CDR2 reads SMNVEV (reference sequence). The CDR3 consists of 13 residues. Trimming cost V 5 bases and J 3 bases, with 10 bases left between them. This clonotype came up a few times. Primed by a sample-barcoded 5' primer and a J-beta primer mix, a second PCR proceeded for 7 to 11 cycles. TCRdb re-analysed the 5' RACE reads in MiXCR, keeping a single row per CDR3 protein. The profile shows hundreds of thousands of distinct CDR3 sequences, 56% of them singletons. The rearrangement links TRBV27 to TRBJ1-2; weak D call: TRBD1 (5 bases). The sample consisted of blood. The source is a man aged 35 to 55 in good health. The CDR3 DNA follows: TGTGCCAGCAGTCCTGACAGCCACTATGGCTACACCTTC. It specifies CASSPDSHYGYTF.